The 22 T cell receptor beta chains reported below all come from one sample, sequenced in a study of CD8 T cells in Susac syndrome. About 0.45 to 1 ug RNA was reverse transcribed with random hexamers. TCRdb re-called the immunoSEQ multiplex PCR reads with MiXCR, one entry per CDR3 protein. Of about 83,000 distinct CDR3 sequences listed, around 96% were seen once; the top ten hold around 0.41%. Sequencing input: CD8+ T cells from PBMCs. These receptors all stem from a human donor with Susac syndrome.

This clonotype was counted between two and nine times. The J gene is TRBJ2-1, the V gene TRBV12-3 or TRBV12-4; 8 nucleotides agree with TRBD1. The CDR3 is 13 residues long. With V trimmed by 5 bases and J by 8 bases, 5 bases remained unmatched. The CDR3 reads CASSLDRGHEQFF. In nucleotides, the CDR3 is TGTGCCAGCAGTCTCGACAGGGGACATGAGCAGTTCTTC.

The chain is built from TRBV6-5 and TRBJ2-1, with D perhaps TRBD1 or TRBD2 (6 bases each). The germline V gene has CDR1 MNHEY and CDR2 SVGAGI. The CDR3 is 15 amino acids. Trimming took off 2 bases at V and 4 bases at J, with 12 bases between the two ends. The DNA for the CDR3 is TGTGCCAGCAGTTACAAGGGGGGCGGGTACAATGAGCAGTTCTTC. It specifies CASSYKGGGYNEQFF.

In DNA form, the CDR3 reads TGTGCCAGCAGCTCCGGCGGGATTGCGGCCCAGTACTTC. This sequence encodes CASSSGGIAAQYF. V is TRBV7-8 and J is TRBJ2-5, with a weak D call TRBD2 (6 bases). The CDR3 runs to 13 residues. With 4 bases removed from V and 9 bases from J, the gap between germline ends came to 15 bases. The germline V gene encodes CDR1 SGHVS and CDR2 FQNEAQ.

The chain uses TRBV4-3 and TRBJ2-3; 10 nucleotides agree with TRBD2. Germline assignment: CDR1 LGHNA and CDR2 YSLEER. Unmatched junction bases numbered 15, after V lost 0 bases and J lost 3 bases. This CDR3 comprises 20 residues. The CDR3 DNA sequence: TGCGCCAGCAGCCAAGAACTGGACAGGGACCTAGCGGGAGTGACAGATACGCAGTATTTT. It codes for CASSQELDRDLAGVTDTQYF.

V is TRBV7-8 and J is TRBJ2-3; TRBD1 might be the D (5 bases). V lost 9 bases, J lost 0 bases, and 19 bases lay in between. Germline CDR1 and CDR2: SGHVS and FQNEAQ. This CDR3 contains 16 residues. CDR3 residues: CASGYDVDTSTDTQYF. The CDR3 DNA follows: TGTGCCAGTGGATATGATGTGGACACCAGCACAGATACGCAGTATTTT.

Only one count was recorded for this clonotype. V is TRBV20-1 and J is TRBJ1-1; unclear D gene. CDR1 is DFQATT and CDR2 is SNEGSKA in the germline V gene (reference sequence). This CDR3 is built from 13 residues. The V end lost 3 bases, the J end lost 8 bases, and 16 bases lay between the germline ends. CDR3 loop: CSARVMRNGEAFF. Written as DNA, the CDR3 is TGCAGTGCTAGGGTAATGCGAAACGGGGAAGCTTTCTTT.

V and J are TRBV27 and TRBJ2-1, with 7 bases matching TRBD2. J lost 0 bases, V lost 4 bases, and 6 bases had no gene match. The length of the CDR3 is 16 residues. Germline loops: CDR1 MNHEY, CDR2 SMNVEV (reference sequence). The CDR3 nucleotides are TGTGCCAGCAGTTCTATAGCGGGCAGCTCCTACAATGAGCAGTTCTTC. Amino acid sequence: CASSSIAGSSYNEQFF.

This chain connects TRBV13 to TRBJ2-7, with 11 positions matching TRBD1. CDR1 and CDR2 (germline): PRHDT, FYEKMQ (reference sequence). V gave up 4 bases and J gave up 4 bases; unmatched junction bases: 6. The CDR3 runs 15 residues. In DNA, the CDR3 is TGTGCCAGCAGCTCCTGGGGACAGGGGGATTACGAGCAGTACGTC. Its translation: CASSSWGQGDYEQYV.

The chain recombines TRBV19 with TRBJ2-2; D remains ambiguous. Germline V gene sequence: CDR1 LNHDA, CDR2 SQIVND (reference sequence). The CDR3 covers 11 residues. V was clipped by 9 bases and J by 7 bases, with 9 bases between them. The CDR3 spells CASVTGGELFF. The CDR3 region has the DNA TGTGCCAGCGTTACCGGCGGGGAGCTGTTTTTT. Filled out from reference TRBV19 and TRBJ2-2, the complete variable domain reads DGGITQSPKYLFRKEGQNVTLSCEQNLNHDAMYWYRQDPGQGLRLIYYSQIVNDFQKGDIAEGYSVSREKKESFPLTVTSAQKNPTAFYLCASVTGGELFFGEGSRLTVL.

The chain carries TRBV19 and TRBJ1-5; a weak D match, TRBD1 (6 bases). The CDR3 extends over 15 amino acids. The germline gives CDR1 LNHDA, CDR2 SQIVND (reference sequence). V gave up 9 bases and J gave up 0 bases, with 15 bases separating them. This CDR3 reads CASKRTVYSNQPQHF. As DNA, the CDR3 is TGTGCCAGCAAGAGGACAGTCTATAGCAATCAGCCCCAGCATTTT.

The chain employs TRBV6-2 or TRBV6-3 and TRBJ2-3, with 10 bases fitting TRBD2. Germline CDR1 MNHEY, CDR2 SVGEGT. V shed 6 bases and J 2 bases; nucleotides not matched to a gene: 5. This CDR3 comprises 15 residues. The CDR3 spells CASSASGGTTDTQYF. In nucleotides, the CDR3 is TGTGCCAGCAGCGCTAGCGGGGGAACCACAGATACGCAGTATTTT.

The V call is TRBV30, the J call TRBJ1-2; D uncertain. Germline V gene sequence: CDR1 GTSNPN, CDR2 SVGIG (reference sequence). Trimming took 5 bases from V and 7 from J, leaving 11 bases between them. This CDR3 contains 11 residues. CDR3 sequence (DNA): TGTGCCTGGTGGGGTAATCGTGGCTACACCTTC. It translates to CAWWGNRGYTF.

This chain uses TRBV27 with TRBJ2-7; TRBD2 matches at 11 bases. V shed 4 bases and J 2 bases; nucleotides not matched to a gene: 1. The germline gives CDR1 MNHEY, CDR2 SMNVEV (reference sequence). There are 14 residues in the CDR3. The CDR3 DNA is TGTGCCAGCAGTTCACTAGCGGGGGCCTACGAGCAGTACGTC. Residues: CASSSLAGAYEQYV.

This clonotype was seen a single time. The gene calls are TRBV12-3 or TRBV12-4 and TRBJ2-2; D gene unclear. The ends were cut back, 5 bases at V and 0 bases at J, with 19 bases in the middle. The CDR3 contains 18 residues. CDR3 nucleotide sequence: TGTGCCAGCAGTCTCCGTCTTCGGCAGCCAACGAACACCGGGGAGCTGTTTTTT. Amino acids: CASSLRLRQPTNTGELFF.

V gene TRBV10-3 combines with J gene TRBJ2-2; no definite D call. Germline V gene lookup returns CDR1 ENHRY and CDR2 SYGVKD. Deletions cut 5 bases from V and 4 bases from J, with 17 bases between. This CDR3 is built from 16 residues. The CDR3 bases are TGTGCCATCAGTCCCCTACTCGAGTTACTCACCGGGGAGCTGTTTTTT. It translates to CAISPLLELLTGELFF.

This chain connects TRBV5-4 to TRBJ2-5; tentative D call: TRBD2 (6 bases). Germline V gene lookup returns CDR1 SGHNT and CDR2 YYREEE (reference sequence). The CDR3 spans 15 residues. Trimming stripped 4 bases from V and 0 bases from J, with 13 bases between. CDR3 sequence: CASSVKGDYQETQYF. The CDR3 region has the DNA TGTGCCAGCAGCGTGAAAGGGGACTACCAAGAGACCCAGTACTTC.

The chain has TRBV2 and TRBJ2-7; weak D call: TRBD2 (5 bases). V was shortened by 8 bases and J by 2 bases, with 10 bases between the two germline ends. This CDR3 spans 12 amino acids. The germline CDR1 and CDR2 sequences are SNHLY and FYNNEI. The CDR3, as DNA: TGTGCCAGCCTGGGAGTACCCTACGAGCAGTACGTC. It encodes CASLGVPYEQYV.

This chain connects TRBV28 to TRBJ1-5, with no clear D. The germline CDR1 and CDR2 sequences are MDHEN and SYDVKM. V gave up 2 bases and J gave up 9 bases, with 11 bases separating them. CDR3 length: 13 residues. The CDR3 loop reads CASSLVMAAPQHF. The CDR3 coding sequence is TGTGCCAGCAGTTTAGTGATGGCGGCGCCCCAGCATTTT.

The chain links TRBV29-1 to TRBJ2-1; unclear D gene. The CDR3 is made up of 12 amino acids. V was shortened by 6 bases and J by 7 bases, with 13 bases between the two germline ends. CDR1 is SQVTM, CDR2 ANQGSEA, per germline. CDR3 DNA: TGCAGCGTGGATGCCGGAGCGAATGAGCAGTTCTTC. Its translation is CSVDAGANEQFF.

V is TRBV30 and J is TRBJ1-5; 8 bases align to TRBD1. The germline V gene encodes CDR1 GTSNPN and CDR2 SVGIG (reference sequence). The length of the CDR3 is 13 residues. The junction had 4 bases not matched to a gene; V was cut back by 8 bases and J by 1 base. The CDR3: CARTGKSNQPQHF. The CDR3 nucleotides are TGTGCCAGGACAGGGAAGAGCAATCAGCCCCAGCATTTT.

The chain links TRBV12-3 or TRBV12-4 to TRBJ1-2; D is undetermined. The ends were cut back, 3 bases at V and 2 bases at J, with 7 bases in the middle. The CDR3 runs 13 residues. Here the CDR3 DNA reads TGTGCCAGCAGTTTGGCAGGAAACTATGGCTACACCTTC. As protein: CASSLAGNYGYTF.

J is TRBJ1-5 and V is TRBV15; possibly TRBD1 for D (6 bases). Deletions cut 3 bases from V and 0 bases from J, with 15 bases between. CDR1 and CDR2 from the germline V gene are LNHNV and YYDKDF (reference sequence). The CDR3 is 17 amino acids. The CDR3 coding sequence is TGTGCCACCAGCAGGCAGGGGTACGCGGATAGCAATCAGCCCCAGCATTTT. The encoded protein is CATSRQGYADSNQPQHF.